The 26 T cell receptor beta chains in this list originate from one sample, sequenced in a study of shared clonotypes between healthy human individuals. Naive CD8 cells lacked CD45RO, underwent positive selection for CCR7 and left out terminally differentiated effector memory CD45RA+ cells. TCRdb's copy holds only in-frame clones and misses some; the assay was immunoSEQ multiplex PCR. The sample shows about 2 million clones, about 95% of them seen only once. Input material: naive CD8+ T cells sorted from blood. Source of these receptors: a man aged 18 to 30 in good health.

A few counts support this clone. The rearrangement uses TRBV13 and TRBJ1-2, with D hard to call. The length of the CDR3 is 13 residues. V lost 4 bases, J lost 2 bases, and 8 bases lay in between. Germline CDR1 and CDR2: PRHDT and FYEKMQ (reference sequence). The CDR3 nucleotides are TGTGCCAGCAGCTCATCAGGCAACTATGGCTACACCTTC. Protein: CASSSSGNYGYTF.

As to this clone: Other DNA sequences in the same sample also yield this CDR3. V usage is TRBV14 and J usage is TRBJ1-2; tentatively, D is TRBD1 (5 bases). CDR3 length: 13 amino acids. V was shortened by 1 base and J by 4 bases, with 7 bases between the two germline ends. Germline CDR1 reads SGHDN; CDR2 reads FVKESK. The CDR3 region has the DNA TGTGCCAGCAGCCAAGGCCAGGGCTATGGCTACACCTTC. This encodes CASSQGQGYGYTF. Full variable domain (remainder filled in from reference TRBV14 and TRBJ1-2): EAGVTQFPSHSVIEKGQTVTLRCDPISGHDNLYWYRRVMGKEIKFLLHFVKESKQDESGMPNNRFLAERTGGTYSTLKVQPAELEDSGVYFCASSQGQGYGYTFGSGTRLTVV.

This clone was detected only once. J is TRBJ2-2 and V is TRBV5-1; D tentatively fits TRBD1 or TRBD2 (5 bases each). Trimming pared 0 bases from V and 7 bases from J, leaving 16 bases between. Germline assignment: CDR1 SGHRS and CDR2 YFSETQ. The CDR3 has 16 amino acids. CDR3 nucleotide sequence: TGCGCCAGCAGCTTGGGCTGGGACCCCTCAATCGGGGAGCTGTTTTTT. Translating gives CASSLGWDPSIGELFF.

The chain recombines TRBV4-1 with TRBJ2-7; TRBD2 agrees at 8 bases. V shed 2 bases, J shed 4 bases, and the junction held 4 bases outside the gene matches. From germline, CDR1 is MGHRA and CDR2 YSYEKL. This CDR3 has 14 residues. In DNA form, the CDR3 reads TGCGCCAGCAGCCAATTATTAGCGGGATACGAGCAGTACTTC. This gives the protein CASSQLLAGYEQYF.

Concerning this clone itself: Other nucleotide sequences in the sample specify the same CDR3. The V gene is TRBV5-4, the J gene TRBJ1-4; D may be TRBD1 (6 bases). Per the germline V gene, CDR1 is SGHNT and CDR2 is YYREEE (reference sequence). Trimming left V 1 base short and J 8 bases short, with 12 bases between. The CDR3 runs to 14 residues. The CDR3 nucleotides read TGTGCCAGCAGCTTGCAGGGTGGGGGCGAAAAACTGTTTTTT. Protein: CASSLQGGGEKLFF.

This clone came up once. The chain employs TRBV16 and TRBJ1-2; TRBD1 might be the D (5 bases). CDR1 and CDR2 from the germline V gene are KGHSY and FQNENV. Trimming stripped 0 bases from V and 7 bases from J, with 18 bases between. CDR3 length: 16 amino acids. The CDR3 sequence: CASSQSRGEGEAGYTF. The CDR3 region has the DNA TGTGCCAGCAGCCAATCCCGAGGGGAGGGAGAGGCTGGCTACACCTTC.

The V and J genes are TRBV5-1 and TRBJ2-5; D may be TRBD2 (6 bases). CDR3 length: 15 amino acids. The ends were cut back, 3 bases at V and 2 bases at J, with 14 bases in the middle. The germline V gene has CDR1 SGHRS and CDR2 YFSETQ. DNA of the CDR3: TGCGCCAGCAGCTGGGACTTCCCGAGTCAAGAGACCCAGTACTTC. Protein sequence: CASSWDFPSQETQYF.

As regards this clone: Distinct nucleotide sequences in the sample also encode this CDR3. V usage is TRBV19 and J usage is TRBJ2-7; 9 bases line up with TRBD1. CDR1 LNHDA and CDR2 SQIVND come from the germline V gene (reference sequence). V lost 8 bases and J lost 2; bases outside the gene matches: 7. This CDR3 spans 14 amino acids. The CDR3 nucleotides read TGTGCCAGTCGGCGGGACAGGGACACCTACGAGCAGTACTTC. It yields the protein CASRRDRDTYEQYF. Full variable domain (outside the CDR3, taken from reference TRBV19 and TRBJ2-7): DGGITQSPKYLFRKEGQNVTLSCEQNLNHDAMYWYRQDPGQGLRLIYYSQIVNDFQKGDIAEGYSVSREKKESFPLTVTSAQKNPTAFYLCASRRDRDTYEQYFGPGTRLTVT.

J is TRBJ2-5 and V is TRBV6-5, with 7 bases fitting TRBD1. Germline trimming cut 0 bases from V and 5 bases from J; bases unmatched to any gene: 6. Germline-derived CDR1 and CDR2 are MNHEY and SVGAGI. The CDR3 covers 15 residues. CDR3 coding DNA: TGTGCCAGCAGTTACTCGACAGGGCAAGAGGAGACCCAGTACTTC. Translation gives CASSYSTGQEETQYF.

The chain joins TRBV27 to TRBJ1-1; D is ambiguous. Germline-derived CDR1 and CDR2 are MNHEY and SMNVEV (reference sequence). The CDR3 sequence is 14 residues long. Deletions cut 3 bases from V and 1 base from J, with 9 bases between. This CDR3 is CASSFFGGNTEAFF. CDR3 coding DNA: TGTGCCAGCAGTTTTTTCGGTGGGAACACTGAAGCTTTCTTT.

The chain employs TRBV30 and TRBJ2-3; 9 nucleotides align to TRBD2. Germline V gene lookup returns CDR1 GTSNPN and CDR2 SVGIG (reference sequence). The J segment lost 6 bases and the V segment lost 2 bases, leaving 15 bases of the junction unmatched. The CDR3 consists of 17 residues. Here the CDR3 reads CAWSSHPLRGGVDTQYF. CDR3 DNA: TGTGCCTGGAGTTCCCACCCCTTGCGGGGGGGAGTGGATACGCAGTATTTT.

The chain is built from TRBV4-1 and TRBJ1-1; the D is unclear. V was trimmed by 0 bases and J by 1 base, leaving 12 bases between them. Germline assignment: CDR1 MGHRA and CDR2 YSYEKL. CDR3 size: 16 residues. Written as DNA, the CDR3 is TGCGCCAGCAGCCAAGATCAAGGAACGGGGAACACTGAAGCTTTCTTT. Translated: CASSQDQGTGNTEAFF.

The chain joins TRBV4-3 to TRBJ1-2; D is uncertain. The CDR3 extends over 15 amino acids. Trimming took off 0 bases at V and 4 bases at J, with 12 bases between the two ends. From germline, CDR1 is LGHNA and CDR2 YSLEER. The CDR3 protein is CASSQDLADFYGYTF. DNA of the CDR3: TGCGCCAGCAGCCAAGATCTGGCGGATTTCTATGGCTACACCTTC.

This clone was recorded a few times. The chain combines TRBV7-9 with TRBJ2-1; the D call may be TRBD1 or TRBD2 (5 bases each). Trimming took off 4 bases at V and 6 bases at J, with 19 bases between the two ends. The CDR3 loop spans 16 amino acids. From germline, CDR1 is SEHNR and CDR2 FQNEAQ (reference sequence). In nucleotides, the CDR3 is TGTGCCAGCAGCTCATTCAGTACAGGAGGAATCAATGAGCAGTTCTTC. Encoded protein: CASSSFSTGGINEQFF.

The gene calls are TRBV5-1 and TRBJ1-5; D is unresolved. V lost 1 base, J lost 9 bases, and 11 bases lay in between. The germline V gene encodes CDR1 SGHRS and CDR2 YFSETQ. CDR3 length: 13 amino acids. The DNA for the CDR3 is TGCGCCAGCAGCTTGAATTCAGAGGGGCCCCAGCATTTT. Encoded protein: CASSLNSEGPQHF.

The CDR3 sequence: CASSLSGAYNSPLHF. The CDR3 nucleotides read TGTGCCAGCAGCCTTTCGGGGGCCTATAATTCACCCCTCCACTTT. V usage is TRBV7-3 and J usage is TRBJ1-6, with D perhaps TRBD1 (5 bases). Germline V gene sequence: CDR1 SGHTA, CDR2 FQGTGA. The length of the CDR3 is 15 residues. The V and J ends lost 5 bases and 2 bases respectively, with 10 bases between them.

Only one count was recorded for this clone. V is TRBV7-2 and J is TRBJ1-2; 10 bases agree with TRBD1. The length of the CDR3 is 15 residues. The V gene end was trimmed by 2 bases and the J gene end by 5 bases; junction bases not matched to a gene: 5. Per germline, CDR1 SGHTA and CDR2 FQGNSA. CDR3 in amino acids: CASSLTGTGAYGYTF. The DNA for the CDR3 is TGTGCCAGCAGCTTAACCGGGACAGGGGCGTATGGCTACACCTTC.

The chain combines TRBV6-1 with TRBJ1-2; D is undetermined. There are 13 residues in the CDR3. V lost 3 bases to trimming and J lost 8 bases, with 13 bases between them. In germline, CDR1 is MNHNS, CDR2 SASEGT. The CDR3 sequence: CASSDGEGRGYTF. CDR3 in DNA: TGTGCCAGCAGTGACGGGGAGGGTAGGGGCTACACCTTC.

The chain has TRBV9 and TRBJ1-1; 7 nucleotides align to TRBD1. The V gene end was trimmed by 0 bases and the J gene end by 3 bases; junction bases not matched to a gene: 5. Germline V gene lookup returns CDR1 SGDLS and CDR2 YYNGEE. The CDR3 extends over 15 amino acids. The CDR3 spells CASSVEPQGDTEAFF. The CDR3 bases are TGTGCCAGCAGCGTAGAACCCCAGGGGGACACTGAAGCTTTCTTT.

This chain uses TRBV7-9 with TRBJ2-1; 13 bases fit TRBD2. V shed 5 bases and J 4 bases; nucleotides not matched to a gene: 8. The CDR3 totals 17 residues. In germline, CDR1 is SEHNR, CDR2 FQNEAQ (reference sequence). The CDR3 reads CASSPPTGLAGYNEQFF. The CDR3 nucleotides read TGTGCCAGCAGCCCCCCGACGGGACTAGCGGGATACAATGAGCAGTTCTTC.

The V call is TRBV4-1, the J call TRBJ1-1; TRBD1 is a possible D gene (5 bases). Trimming left V 0 bases short and J 0 bases short, with 8 bases between. Germline loops: CDR1 MGHRA, CDR2 YSYEKL. This CDR3 is 15 amino acids long. CDR3 sequence reads: CASSQEEGMNTEAFF. The DNA of the CDR3 is TGCGCCAGCAGCCAAGAAGAGGGGATGAACACTGAAGCTTTCTTT.

Points on this clone: Other DNA variants within this sample encode the same CDR3. The chain uses TRBV5-6 and TRBJ2-1; D gene unclear. This CDR3 contains 14 residues. The germline V and J ends were trimmed by 0 bases and 4 bases, with 8 bases remaining between them. CDR1 and CDR2 (germline): SGHDT, YYEEEE. The chain's CDR3 is CASSLDPLYNEQFF. The CDR3 region has the DNA TGTGCCAGCAGCTTGGACCCTTTATACAATGAGCAGTTCTTC.

The V call is TRBV6-5, the J call TRBJ1-2, with unresolved D. The CDR3 has 15 residues. V was clipped by 0 bases and J by 8 bases, with 16 bases between them. Germline V gives CDR1 MNHEY, CDR2 SVGAGI. CDR3 loop: CASSYSEGSPSGYTF. CDR3 coding DNA: TGTGCCAGCAGTTACTCGGAGGGCTCCCCGTCGGGCTACACCTTC.

Regarding this clone: Other DNA variants within this sample encode the same CDR3. This sequence joins TRBV19 and TRBJ1-5; D remains ambiguous. Trimming stripped 2 bases from V and 3 bases from J, with 8 bases between. The CDR3 totals 14 residues. Germline loops: CDR1 LNHDA, CDR2 SQIVND (reference sequence). In nucleotides, the CDR3 is TGTGCCAGTAGTATACGGGATAACAATCAGCCCCAGCATTTT. Translating gives CASSIRDNNQPQHF.

The V call is TRBV19, the J call TRBJ2-3; D not resolved. Deletions cut 4 bases from V and 4 bases from J, with 9 bases between. Per germline, CDR1 LNHDA and CDR2 SQIVND (reference sequence). The CDR3 covers 13 residues. CDR3 sequence: CASSRVAPDTQYF. The DNA of the CDR3 is TGTGCCAGTAGTAGGGTAGCCCCAGATACGCAGTATTTT.

The chain employs TRBV6-5 and TRBJ2-7; 8 bases match TRBD1. The J segment lost 2 bases and the V segment lost 4 bases, leaving 4 bases of the junction unmatched. Germline V gene lookup returns CDR1 MNHEY and CDR2 SVGAGI. CDR3 length: 14 amino acids. The CDR3 region is CASSSMTGAYEQYF. The CDR3 bases are TGTGCCAGCAGTTCAATGACAGGGGCCTACGAGCAGTACTTC.